This T cell receptor (beta chain) emerged from a study of T cell responses to AZD1222 COVID-19 vaccine. Study results and caveats: The study found vaccine-associated CD4 TCRs spanning spike, dominant at 160-218 and 743-854. Seropositive AZD1222 recipients at baseline numbered only five to seven. Increases in Spike-specific TCR breadth and depth were seen after two AZD1222 doses. Donors skewed white British and female; clonal diversity was possibly underestimated.

Trimming left V 1 base short and J 3 bases short, with 11 bases between. The germline gives CDR1 SGDLS, CDR2 YYNGEE. The CDR3 contains 15 residues. Only in-frame clones appear in the TCRdb table, and some are missing; sequencing was by immunoSEQ multiplex PCR. The sample contains 150,000 or so clones, 85% to 95% of which appear only once. In the case of this clone: The antigen remains undetermined.

This chain connects TRBV9 to TRBJ1-3, with a possible D match to TRBD1 (5 bases). The receptor's source is an adult in good health. Sequenced here: peripheral blood, sampled on day 0 of AZD1222 vaccination. The CDR3 protein is CASSVSGLVGNTIYF. DNA for the CDR3: TGTGCCAGCAGCGTATCGGGGCTAGTTGGAAACACCATATATTTT.